This paragraph reports one T cell receptor beta chain. Its antigen is as yet unknown. The data were obtained in a study of regulatory T cells in long-lasting Graves disease. Per germline, CDR1 SGHRS and CDR2 YFSETQ. V was clipped by 0 bases and J by 4 bases; unmatched bases: 5. This CDR3 has 16 residues. Noted time point: persistent/refractory GD, antithyroid drugs over 5 years with positive TRAb. Isolated PBMC RNA provided the starting material for the TCR library. Through Arm-PCR of CDR3 regions and iRepertoire HTBI primers, TCR beta libraries were built. TCRdb reprocessed the multiplex PCR reads via MiXCR and lists one record per CDR3 protein. This table has 500,000 to 700,000 distinct CDR3 sequences, approximately 29% appearing once. Whole-study results and caveats: Among the persistent patients, fewer than 3,500 public clonotypes were shared, more than the 750 to 1,000 shared among new patients. Persistent disease preferred TRBV28, TRBJ1-2 and TRBJ2-5; new disease, TRBV20-1 and TRBJ2-1.

V gene TRBV5-1 combines with J gene TRBJ2-7, with TRBD2 identical over 12 bases. The clonotype was recovered from a female donor with Graves disease. Source: peripheral blood mononuclear cells (PBMCs), taken when the disease was refractory, from a patient treated with antithyroid drugs. The CDR3 here is CASSLGLAGVQYEQYF. The CDR3 DNA sequence: TGCGCCAGCAGCTTGGGACTAGCGGGAGTACAGTACGAGCAGTACTTC.